This T cell receptor (beta chain) comes out of a study of blood T cell repertoires in COVID-19. Study at large: The United States, Italy and Spain were the sources of the acute and convalescent COVID-19 samples.

Authors' processing steps: By means of reference gene primer amplification, nucleated cell counts were estimated. Sequencing was performed with immunoSEQ multiplex PCR; in TCRdb, only in-frame clones are kept and a portion is missing. The V and J calls and clone size were taken over from that table, and D and trimming were inferred from the DNA. The sample gives about 13,000 clones, around 87% of which show up once; about 20% is in the top ten. The CDR3 extends over 15 amino acids. With V trimmed by 4 bases and J by 8 bases, 9 bases remained unmatched. The germline V gene has CDR1 SGHAT and CDR2 FQNNGV.

The clonotype originates from a human donor with active COVID-19. The donor label of this sample is uncertain. Sequenced sample: peripheral blood. This chain joins TRBV11-2 and TRBJ1-4, with 8 bases identical to TRBD1. CDR3 loop: CASSYFAGGGEKLFF. Written as DNA, the CDR3 is TGTGCCAGCAGCTACTTCGCAGGGGGCGGAGAAAAACTGTTTTTT.